This T cell receptor (beta chain) was captured in a study of pediatric ulcerative colitis. Findings of the study overall: Blood-rectal clonal overlap within each person was significantly higher in ulcerative colitis patients than controls.

This clone was observed a handful of times. Its antigen is unknown. Only in-frame clones appear in the TCRdb table, and some are missing; sequencing was by immunoSEQ multiplex PCR. Of around 65,000 clones detected, 70% to 85% appear once; the ten largest clones hold around 5%. Germline V CDR1 and CDR2: SEHNR, FQNEAQ (reference sequence). This CDR3 is 15 amino acids long. The J segment lost 8 bases and the V segment lost 4 bases, leaving 11 bases of the junction unmatched. This chain joins TRBV7-9 and TRBJ1-2; 9 bases line up with TRBD1. The TCR sequence derives from a boy under 18 with moderate ulcerative colitis. The sequencing sample was made of blood. DNA of the CDR3: TGTGCCAGCAGCTCCGTCGGTGGGACAGGGAAAGGCTACACCTTC. Translation gives CASSSVGGTGKGYTF. The full variable domain, with the rest looked up from reference TRBV7-9 and TRBJ1-2, is DTGVSQNPRHKITKRGQNVTFRCDPISEHNRLYWYRQTLGQGPEFLTYFQNEAQLEKSRLLSDRFSAERPKGSFSTLEIQRTEQGDSAMYLCASSSVGGTGKGYTFGSGTRLTVV.